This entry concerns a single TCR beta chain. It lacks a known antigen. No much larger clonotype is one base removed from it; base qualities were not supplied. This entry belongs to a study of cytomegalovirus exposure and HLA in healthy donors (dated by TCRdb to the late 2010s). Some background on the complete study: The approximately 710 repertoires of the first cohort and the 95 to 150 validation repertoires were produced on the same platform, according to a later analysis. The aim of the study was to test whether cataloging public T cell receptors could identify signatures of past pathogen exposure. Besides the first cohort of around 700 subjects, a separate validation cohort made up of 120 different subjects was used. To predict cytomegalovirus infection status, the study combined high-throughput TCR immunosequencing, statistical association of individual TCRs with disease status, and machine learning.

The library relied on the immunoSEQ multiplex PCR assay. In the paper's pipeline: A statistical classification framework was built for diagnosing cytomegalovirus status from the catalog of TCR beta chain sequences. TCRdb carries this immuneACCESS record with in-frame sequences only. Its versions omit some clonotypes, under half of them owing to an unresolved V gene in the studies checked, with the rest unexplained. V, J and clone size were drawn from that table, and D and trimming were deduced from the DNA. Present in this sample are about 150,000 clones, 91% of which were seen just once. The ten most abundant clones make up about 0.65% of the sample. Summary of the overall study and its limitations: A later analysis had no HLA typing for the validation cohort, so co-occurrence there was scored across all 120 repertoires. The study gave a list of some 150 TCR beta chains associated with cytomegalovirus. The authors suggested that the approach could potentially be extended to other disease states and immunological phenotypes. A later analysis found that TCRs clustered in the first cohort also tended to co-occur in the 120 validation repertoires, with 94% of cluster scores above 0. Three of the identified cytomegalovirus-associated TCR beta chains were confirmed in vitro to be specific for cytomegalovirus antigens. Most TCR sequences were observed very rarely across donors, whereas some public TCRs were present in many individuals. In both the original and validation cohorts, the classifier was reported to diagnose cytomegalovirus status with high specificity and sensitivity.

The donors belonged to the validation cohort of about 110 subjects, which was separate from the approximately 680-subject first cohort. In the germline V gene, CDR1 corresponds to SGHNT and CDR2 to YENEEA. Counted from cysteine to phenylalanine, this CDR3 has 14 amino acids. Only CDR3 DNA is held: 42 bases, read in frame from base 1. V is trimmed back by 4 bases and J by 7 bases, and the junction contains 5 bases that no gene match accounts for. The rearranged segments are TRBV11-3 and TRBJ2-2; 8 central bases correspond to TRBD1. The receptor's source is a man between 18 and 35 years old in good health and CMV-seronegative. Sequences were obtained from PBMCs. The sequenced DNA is TGTGCCAGCAGCTCGGGACAGGACGGCGGGGAGCTGTTTTTT. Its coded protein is CASSSGQDGGELFF.